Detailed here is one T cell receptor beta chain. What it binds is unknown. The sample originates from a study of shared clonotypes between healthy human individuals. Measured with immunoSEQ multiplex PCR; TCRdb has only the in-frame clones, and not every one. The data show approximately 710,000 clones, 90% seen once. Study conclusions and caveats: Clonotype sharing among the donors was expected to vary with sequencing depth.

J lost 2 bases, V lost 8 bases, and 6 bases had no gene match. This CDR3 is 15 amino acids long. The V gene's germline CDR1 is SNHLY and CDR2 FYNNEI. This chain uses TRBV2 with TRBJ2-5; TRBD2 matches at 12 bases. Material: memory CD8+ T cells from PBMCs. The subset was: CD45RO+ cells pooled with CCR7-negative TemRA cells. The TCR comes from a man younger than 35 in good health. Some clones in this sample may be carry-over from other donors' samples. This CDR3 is CASSSGRAVQETQYF. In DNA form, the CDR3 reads TGTGCCAGCTCTAGCGGGAGGGCCGTACAAGAGACCCAGTACTTC.